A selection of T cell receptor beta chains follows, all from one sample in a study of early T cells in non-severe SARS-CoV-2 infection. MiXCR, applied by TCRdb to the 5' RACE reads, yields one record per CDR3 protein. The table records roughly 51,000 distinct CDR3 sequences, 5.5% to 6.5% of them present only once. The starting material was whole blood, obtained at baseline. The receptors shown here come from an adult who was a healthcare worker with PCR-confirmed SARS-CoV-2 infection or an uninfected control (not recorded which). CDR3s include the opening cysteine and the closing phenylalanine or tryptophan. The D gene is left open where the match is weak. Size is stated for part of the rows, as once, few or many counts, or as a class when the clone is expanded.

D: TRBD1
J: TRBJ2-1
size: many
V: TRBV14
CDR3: CASSDRGFYNEQFF
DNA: TGTGCCAGCAGTGACAGGGGATTCTACAATGAGCAGTTCTTC

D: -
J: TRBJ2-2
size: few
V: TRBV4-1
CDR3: CASSSPGLKPGELFF
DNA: TGCGCCAGCAGCTCCCCCGGACTTAAACCCGGGGAGCTGTTTTTT

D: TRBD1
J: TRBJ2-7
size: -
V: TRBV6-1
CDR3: CATAPMVGTEDEQYF
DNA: TGTGCCACCGCCCCCATGGTCGGGACAGAGGACGAGCAGTACTTC

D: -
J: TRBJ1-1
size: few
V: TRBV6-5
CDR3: CASSYSRRQPVFF
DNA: TGTGCCAGCAGTTACTCGAGACGACAGCCCGTGTTCTTT

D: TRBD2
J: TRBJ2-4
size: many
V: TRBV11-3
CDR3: CASSPGTSGGASYF
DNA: TGTGCCAGCAGCCCAGGGACTAGCGGGGGCGCGTCGTACTTC

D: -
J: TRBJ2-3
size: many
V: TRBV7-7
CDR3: CASSLMTGAPTDTQYF
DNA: TGTGCTAGCAGCTTAATGACAGGTGCCCCCACAGATACGCAGTATTTT

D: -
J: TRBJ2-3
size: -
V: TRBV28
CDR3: CASSFVGRAGDTQYF
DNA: TGTGCCAGCAGTTTCGTTGGCAGGGCCGGAGATACGCAGTATTTT

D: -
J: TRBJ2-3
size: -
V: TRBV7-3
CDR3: CASSPSGKDTQYF
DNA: TGTGCCAGCAGCCCCTCCGGGAAAGATACGCAGTATTTT

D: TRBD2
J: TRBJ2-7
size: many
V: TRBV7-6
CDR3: CASSLVEGAGAYEQYF
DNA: TGTGCCAGCAGCTTAGTAGAAGGAGCGGGGGCCTACGAGCAGTACTTC

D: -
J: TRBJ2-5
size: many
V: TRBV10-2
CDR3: CASSPETPQETQYF
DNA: TGCGCCAGCAGTCCCGAGACACCCCAAGAGACCCAGTACTTC

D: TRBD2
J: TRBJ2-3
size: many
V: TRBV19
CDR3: CASSISRGGLDTQYF
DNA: TGTGCCAGTAGTATCAGTCGGGGGGGACTAGATACGCAGTATTTT

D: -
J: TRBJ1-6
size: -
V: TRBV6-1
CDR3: CASSEGTLRTAYSPLHF
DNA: TGTGCCAGCAGTGAAGGAACCTTGCGGACGGCGTATTCACCCCTCCACTTT

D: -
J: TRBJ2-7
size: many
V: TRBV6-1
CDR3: CASSVGRISSYEQYF
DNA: TGTGCCAGCAGTGTCGGCAGGATAAGCTCCTACGAGCAGTACTTC

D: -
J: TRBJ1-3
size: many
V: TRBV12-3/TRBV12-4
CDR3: CASSTDTAGNTIYF
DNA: TGTGCCAGCAGTACAGACACTGCTGGAAACACCATATATTTT

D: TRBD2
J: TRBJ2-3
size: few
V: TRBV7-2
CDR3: CASRRWTSGGASRSDTQYF
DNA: TGTGCCAGCAGGCGCTGGACTAGCGGGGGGGCCTCGCGGTCAGATACGCAGTATTTT

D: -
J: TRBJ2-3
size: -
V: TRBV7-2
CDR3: CASSSGRPTDTQYF
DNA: TGTGCCAGCAGCTCGGGCCGACCCACAGATACGCAGTATTTT

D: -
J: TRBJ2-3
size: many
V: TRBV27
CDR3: CASSPSSRTDTQYF
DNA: TGTGCCAGCAGTCCGAGCTCCCGCACAGATACGCAGTATTTT

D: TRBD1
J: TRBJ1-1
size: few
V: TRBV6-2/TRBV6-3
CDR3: CASSRNGQGTSEAFF
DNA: TGTGCCAGCAGTCGCAACGGACAGGGGACATCTGAAGCTTTCTTT

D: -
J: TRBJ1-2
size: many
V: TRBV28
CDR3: CASSLARQANYGYTF
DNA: TGTGCCAGCAGTTTGGCGAGACAGGCTAACTATGGCTACACCTTC

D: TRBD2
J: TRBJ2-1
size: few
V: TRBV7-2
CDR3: CASSLALSGGAFEQFF
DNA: TGTGCCAGCAGCTTAGCGCTTAGCGGGGGGGCTTTTGAGCAGTTCTTC

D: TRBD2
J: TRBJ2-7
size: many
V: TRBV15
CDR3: CATSGSTSGGLHYEQYF
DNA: TGTGCCACCAGCGGGTCGACTAGCGGGGGGCTACACTACGAGCAGTACTTC

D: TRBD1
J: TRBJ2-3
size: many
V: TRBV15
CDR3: CATSSGTGDADTQYF
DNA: TGTGCCACCAGCTCCGGGACAGGGGATGCAGATACGCAGTATTTT

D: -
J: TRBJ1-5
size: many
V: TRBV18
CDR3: CASSPLDNQPQHF
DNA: TGTGCCAGCTCACCACTGGACAATCAGCCCCAGCATTTT

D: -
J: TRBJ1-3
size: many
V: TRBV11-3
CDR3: CASSPRLGTGNTIYF
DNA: TGTGCCAGCAGCCCACGTCTTGGTACTGGAAACACCATATATTTT

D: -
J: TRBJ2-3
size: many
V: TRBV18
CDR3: CASSPIWQGMDTQYF
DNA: TGTGCCAGCTCACCAATTTGGCAGGGAATGGATACGCAGTATTTT

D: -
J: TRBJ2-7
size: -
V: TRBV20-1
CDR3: CSADATGSGYYEQYF
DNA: TGCAGTGCTGACGCCACAGGGAGTGGGTACTACGAGCAGTACTTC

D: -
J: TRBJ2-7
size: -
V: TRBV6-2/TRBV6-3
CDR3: CATSRLFEQYF
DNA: TGTGCCACTTCACGACTTTTCGAGCAGTACTTC

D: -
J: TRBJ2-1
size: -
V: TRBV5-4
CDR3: CASSLAGNNEQFF
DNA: TGTGCCAGCAGCTTGGCAGGGAACAATGAGCAGTTCTTC

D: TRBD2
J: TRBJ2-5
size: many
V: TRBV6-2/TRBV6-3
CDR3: CASSTLAGRGTQYF
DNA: TGTGCCAGCAGTACTTTAGCGGGGAGGGGGACCCAGTACTTC

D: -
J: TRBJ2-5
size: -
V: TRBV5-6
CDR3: CASSLVEETQYF
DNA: TGTGCCAGCAGCTTGGTGGAGGAGACCCAGTACTTC

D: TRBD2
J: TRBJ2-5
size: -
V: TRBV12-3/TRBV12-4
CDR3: CASSPGLASLQETQYF
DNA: TGTGCCAGCAGCCCAGGACTAGCGAGTCTTCAAGAGACCCAGTACTTC

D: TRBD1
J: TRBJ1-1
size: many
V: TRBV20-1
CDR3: CSARKGDRDMNTEAFF
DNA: TGCAGTGCTAGAAAAGGGGACAGGGACATGAACACTGAAGCTTTCTTT

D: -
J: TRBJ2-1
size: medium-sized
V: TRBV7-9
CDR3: CASSLSFHSYNEQFF
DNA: TGTGCCAGCAGCTTAAGCTTCCACTCCTACAATGAGCAGTTCTTC

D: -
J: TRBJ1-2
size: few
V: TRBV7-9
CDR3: CASSPSQTYGYTF
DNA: TGTGCCAGCAGCCCCAGTCAAACCTATGGCTACACCTTC

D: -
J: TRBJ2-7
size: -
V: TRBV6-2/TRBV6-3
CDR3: CASSPFPYEQYF
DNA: TGTGCCAGCAGTCCCTTCCCTTACGAGCAGTACTTC

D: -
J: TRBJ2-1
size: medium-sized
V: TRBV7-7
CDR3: CASSPPASHINEQFF
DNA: TGTGCTAGCAGCCCCCCGGCGTCCCACATCAATGAGCAGTTCTTC

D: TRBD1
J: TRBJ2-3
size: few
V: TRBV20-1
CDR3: CSARDRKTGSLTDTQYF
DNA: TGCAGTGCTAGAGATCGGAAGACAGGGAGCCTCACAGATACGCAGTATTTT

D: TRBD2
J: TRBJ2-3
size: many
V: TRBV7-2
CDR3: CASSFRTSGGVRNTDTQYF
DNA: TGTGCCAGCAGCTTTCGGACTAGCGGGGGGGTTAGAAACACAGATACGCAGTATTTT

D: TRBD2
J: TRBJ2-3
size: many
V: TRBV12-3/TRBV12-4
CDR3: CASSHSGGSTDTQYF
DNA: TGCGCCAGCAGCCACTCGGGGGGTAGCACAGATACGCAGTATTTT

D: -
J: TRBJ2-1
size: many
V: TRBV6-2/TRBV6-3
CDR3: CASSYLDNEQFF
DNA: TGTGCCAGCAGTTATCTCGACAATGAGCAGTTCTTC

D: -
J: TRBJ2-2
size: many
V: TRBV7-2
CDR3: CASSLGPGANTGELFF
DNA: TGTGCCAGCAGCTTAGGGCCGGGAGCGAACACCGGGGAGCTGTTTTTT

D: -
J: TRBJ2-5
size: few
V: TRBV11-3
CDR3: CASSFSSGELEETQYF
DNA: TGTGCCAGCAGCTTCAGTTCCGGGGAATTGGAGGAGACCCAGTACTTC

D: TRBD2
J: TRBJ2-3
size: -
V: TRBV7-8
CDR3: CASSFWGGTSTDTQYF
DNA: TGTGCCAGCAGCTTTTGGGGGGGAACTAGCACAGATACGCAGTATTTT

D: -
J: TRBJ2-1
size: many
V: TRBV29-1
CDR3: CSGGTSIYNEQFF
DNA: TGCAGCGGGGGAACATCGATCTACAATGAGCAGTTCTTC

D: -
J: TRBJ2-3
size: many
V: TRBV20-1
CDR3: CSASRGPSTDTQYF
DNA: TGCAGTGCTAGTCGCGGCCCCAGCACAGATACGCAGTATTTT

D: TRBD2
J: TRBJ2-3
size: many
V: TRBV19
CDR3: CASRTRPTDTQYF
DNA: TGTGCCAGTCGGACTAGGCCAACAGATACGCAGTATTTT

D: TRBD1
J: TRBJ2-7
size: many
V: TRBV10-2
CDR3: CASFRQGGEQYF
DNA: TGCGCCAGCTTTAGACAGGGGGGTGAGCAGTACTTC

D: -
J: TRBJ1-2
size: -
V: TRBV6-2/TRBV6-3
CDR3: CASTAANYGYTF
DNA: TGTGCCAGCACCGCAGCTAACTATGGCTACACCTTC

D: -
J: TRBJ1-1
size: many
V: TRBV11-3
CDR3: CASSLDRAGAARDEAFF
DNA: TGTGCCAGCAGCTTAGATCGCGCGGGCGCGGCCCGTGATGAAGCTTTCTTT

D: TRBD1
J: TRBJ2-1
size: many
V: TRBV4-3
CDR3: CASSQDFGTGGNEQFF
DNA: TGCGCCAGCAGCCAAGATTTTGGGACAGGGGGCAATGAGCAGTTCTTC

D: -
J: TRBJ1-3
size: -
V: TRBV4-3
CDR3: CASSQDLELDTIYF
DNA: TGCGCCAGCAGCCAAGATCTAGAGTTAGACACCATATATTTT

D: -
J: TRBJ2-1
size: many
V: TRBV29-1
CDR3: CSVEWYNEQFF
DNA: TGCAGCGTTGAATGGTACAATGAGCAGTTCTTC

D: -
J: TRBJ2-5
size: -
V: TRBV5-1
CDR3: CASSPGHLQETQYF
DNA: TGCGCCAGCAGCCCGGGACACTTGCAAGAGACCCAGTACTTC

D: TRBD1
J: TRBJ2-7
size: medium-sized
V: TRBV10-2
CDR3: CASSGTDRGSDEQYF
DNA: TGCGCCAGCAGTGGGACGGACAGGGGGTCCGACGAGCAGTACTTC

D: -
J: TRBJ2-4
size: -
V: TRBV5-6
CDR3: CASSLVTGLSRNQGVQYF
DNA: TGTGCCAGCAGCTTGGTGACAGGCCTTTCAAGGAATCAAGGTGTTCAGTACTTC

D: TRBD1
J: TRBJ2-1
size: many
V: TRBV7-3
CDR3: CASSSTGNNEQFF
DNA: TGTGCCAGCAGCTCGACAGGGAACAATGAGCAGTTCTTC

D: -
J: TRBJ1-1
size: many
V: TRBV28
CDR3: CASSLFSVQNTEAFF
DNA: TGTGCCAGCAGTCTATTCTCGGTTCAGAACACTGAAGCTTTCTTT

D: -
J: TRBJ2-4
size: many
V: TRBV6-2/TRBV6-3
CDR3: CASTNSNKNIQYF
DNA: TGTGCCAGCACCAACAGCAACAAAAACATTCAGTACTTC

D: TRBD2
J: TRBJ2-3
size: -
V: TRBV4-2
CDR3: CASSQASGTSSTDTQYF
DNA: TGTGCCAGCAGCCAAGCCTCCGGGACTAGCTCCACAGATACGCAGTATTTT